This TCR beta chain was observed in a study of blood T cell repertoires in COVID-19. Study-wide background: COVID-19 samples collected from the United States, Italy and Spain covered acute and convalescent phases. T cells, B-cell-depleted T cells, or PBMCs provided the cDNA or gDNA that served as material.

Original handling: Amplification of reference gene primers provided the estimated nucleated cell counts. The repertoire was sequenced with immunoSEQ multiplex PCR; TCRdb's copy has only in-frame clones and lacks some. V, J and clone size are taken as reported in that table, and D and trimming were inferred from the DNA itself. The table has tens of thousands of clones, roughly 80% seen once. This TCR came from a man aged 60 to 75 with acute or convalescent COVID-19. Material: peripheral blood.

The CDR3 spells CASSQNDRLNTEAFF. The CDR3 bases are TGTGCCAGCTCACAGAACGACAGACTGAACACTGAAGCTTTCTTT. The rearrangement uses TRBV18 and TRBJ1-1, with D possibly matching TRBD1 (5 bases). The CDR3 runs to 15 residues. In germline, CDR1 is KGHSH, CDR2 LQKENI. V lost 4 bases and J 0 bases, leaving 12 bases between the germline ends.